This T cell receptor (beta chain) was found in a study of blood T cell repertoires in COVID-19. Sequenced by immunoSEQ multiplex PCR; TCRdb stores in-frame clones only, minus some. The repertoire holds 200,000 or so clones, with 85% to 90% as singletons. This sequence originates from a woman between 18 and 29 years old in a cohort exposed to, infected with or recovered from COVID-19 (not recorded which). Material for sequencing was PBMCs or T cells enriched from blood (not recorded which).

CDR3 loop: CASSYSGGGPQETQYF. The CDR3 coding sequence is TGTGCCAGCAGTTACTCGGGCGGGGGGCCCCAAGAGACCCAGTACTTC. The J gene is TRBJ2-5, the V gene TRBV6-5; 8 bases fit TRBD2. The germline gives CDR1 MNHEY, CDR2 SVGAGI. The trim removed 0 bases at V and 1 base at J, leaving 4 bases unmatched. The CDR3 is made up of 16 amino acids.